This T cell receptor beta chain came from a study of read filtering for tumor transcriptome and immune sequencing. About the research overall: Per sample, TCR-region reads ranged about 4.05 to 11 million by IR-seq, 85 to 1273 by RNA-seq. Study results and limitations: Even smaller IR-seq throughput identified most shared clonotypes.

At the time of active disease, bone marrow was collected from every patient. CDR3 size: 12 residues. Germline assignment: CDR1 SGHVS and CDR2 FNYEAQ. The V end was cut by 3 bases, the J end by 9 bases, with 9 bases between. Ten or more counts support this clonotype. The antigen is unknown. This library used 300 to 450 ng RNA and molecular barcoded adaptors spanning alpha/delta and beta/gamma chains. TCRdb redid the calling of the reads with MiXCR, one entry per CDR3 protein. This table holds nearly 60,000 distinct CDR3 sequences, around 12% found once. Sequenced: a population of CD138-negative cells sorted from bone marrow. The receptor was isolated from a donor at least 40 years old with multiple myeloma. The V and J genes are TRBV7-6 and TRBJ2-1; no clear D. CDR3 coding DNA: TGTGCCAGCAGCTTTGCCCCCCGTGAGCAGTTCTTC. It yields the protein CASSFAPREQFF.